These T cell receptor beta chains were read from a single sample in a study of CD8 T cells in ankylosing spondylitis. Each CDR3 protein gets one entry after TCRdb re-called the 5' RACE reads with MiXCR. The sample lists over 100,000 distinct CDR3 sequences, 6% to 8.5% seen once, with approximately 12% in the top ten. The source material was blood, either unsorted or a sorted T cell fraction (not recorded which). The receptors were sampled from a male donor with ankylosing spondylitis or in good health (not recorded which). Both conserved end residues are part of each CDR3. The D gene is left open where the match is weak. The size entry gives once, few, many or a size class.

V gene: TRBV20-1; J gene: TRBJ1-2; clone size: many; D gene: TRBD1; CDR3 DNA: TGCAGTGCCCCGAGAGGGGGCGGCGGCTACACCTTC; CDR3 protein: CSAPRGGGGYTF
V gene: TRBV20-1; J gene: TRBJ2-3; clone size: many; D gene: NA; CDR3 DNA: TGCAGTGCTAGGCTGCGGGGATCCTTTACAGATACGCAGTATTTT; CDR3 protein: CSARLRGSFTDTQYF
V gene: TRBV11-2; J gene: TRBJ2-1; clone size: many; D gene: TRBD2; CDR3 DNA: TGTGCCAGCAGCCCCGGGTCATTTTACGGGACTAGCTTAAATGAGCAGTTCTTC; CDR3 protein: CASSPGSFYGTSLNEQFF
V gene: TRBV5-1; J gene: TRBJ1-1; clone size: many; D gene: NA; CDR3 DNA: TGCGCCAGCAGCTTGGCCGCGGGGTTGGGGACTGAAGCTTTCTTT; CDR3 protein: CASSLAAGLGTEAFF
V gene: TRBV7-3; J gene: TRBJ2-1; clone size: many; D gene: TRBD2; CDR3 DNA: TGTGCCAGCAGCTCAAGCGGGAGAGCCAGTGATGAGCAGTTCTTC; CDR3 protein: CASSSSGRASDEQFF
V gene: TRBV11-2; J gene: TRBJ1-4; clone size: many; D gene: NA; CDR3 DNA: TGTGCCAGCAGCTGGGGTGGTAGGGCCTACCTAGCAACTAATGAAAAACTGTTTTTT; CDR3 protein: CASSWGGRAYLATNEKLFF
V gene: TRBV7-6; J gene: TRBJ2-2; clone size: many; D gene: NA; CDR3 DNA: TGTGCCAGCAGCTTACCACCAAACACCGGGGAGCTGTTTTTT; CDR3 protein: CASSLPPNTGELFF
V gene: TRBV5-5; J gene: TRBJ2-2; clone size: many; D gene: NA; CDR3 DNA: TGTGCCAGCAGCTTGATAGCAGGAGCGGTGGGGAACGGGGAGCTGTTTTTT; CDR3 protein: CASSLIAGAVGNGELFF
V gene: TRBV9; J gene: TRBJ2-5; clone size: many; D gene: NA; CDR3 DNA: TGTGCCAGCAGCGTGTCCCAGCGGGACCAAGAGACCCAGTACTTC; CDR3 protein: CASSVSQRDQETQYF
V gene: TRBV5-1; J gene: TRBJ2-5; clone size: many; D gene: NA; CDR3 DNA: TGCGCCAGCAGCTTGGCGACCCCCAGGGGGGTACAAGAGACCCAGTACTTC; CDR3 protein: CASSLATPRGVQETQYF
V gene: TRBV5-1; J gene: TRBJ1-1; clone size: many; D gene: NA; CDR3 DNA: TGCGCCAGCAGCTTGGAACGGCCTGGGGACACTGAAGCTTTCTTT; CDR3 protein: CASSLERPGDTEAFF
V gene: TRBV4-3; J gene: TRBJ2-5; clone size: many; D gene: NA; CDR3 DNA: TGCGCCAGCAGCCAAGACTTAGCAACCCAGTACTTC; CDR3 protein: CASSQDLATQYF
V gene: TRBV30; J gene: TRBJ2-2; clone size: few; D gene: NA; CDR3 DNA: TGTGCCTGGGACAGACCTTCCGGGGAGCTGTTTTTT; CDR3 protein: CAWDRPSGELFF
V gene: TRBV5-5; J gene: TRBJ1-4; clone size: many; D gene: NA; CDR3 DNA: TGTGCCAGCAGCTTGATTCTGGGGGAAAAACTGTTTTTT; CDR3 protein: CASSLILGEKLFF
V gene: TRBV7-8; J gene: TRBJ1-6; clone size: many; D gene: NA; CDR3 DNA: TGTGCCAGCAACTTAGGGCAGAATAATTCACCCCTCCACTTT; CDR3 protein: CASNLGQNNSPLHF